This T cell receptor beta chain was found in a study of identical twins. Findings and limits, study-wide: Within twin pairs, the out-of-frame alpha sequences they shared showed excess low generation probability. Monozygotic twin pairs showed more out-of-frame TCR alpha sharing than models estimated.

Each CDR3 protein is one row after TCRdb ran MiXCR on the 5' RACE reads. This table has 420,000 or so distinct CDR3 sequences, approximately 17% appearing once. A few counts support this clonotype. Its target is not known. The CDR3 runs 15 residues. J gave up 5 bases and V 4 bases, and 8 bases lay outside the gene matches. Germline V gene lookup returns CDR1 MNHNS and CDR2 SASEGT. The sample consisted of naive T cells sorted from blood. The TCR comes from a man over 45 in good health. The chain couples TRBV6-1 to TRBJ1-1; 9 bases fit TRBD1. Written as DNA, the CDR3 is TGTGCCAGCAGTGCCGGACGACAGGGGGGAACTGAAGCTTTCTTT. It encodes CASSAGRQGGTEAFF.